This T cell receptor beta chain is drawn from a study of post-analysis software for immune sequencing data. Notes on the study in general: When patients were compared with controls, about five TRBV segments were more frequent, TRBV5-6, TRBV5-1 and TRBV20-1 among them.

In germline, CDR1 is SGHKS, CDR2 YYEKEE (reference sequence). The CDR3 extends over 16 amino acids. Trimming left V 7 bases short and J 4 bases short, with 23 bases between. In regard to this clonotype: Its antigen is undetermined.

Each TCR beta cDNA library carried unique molecular identifiers. TCRdb analysed the PCR reads with MiXCR anew, one entry per CDR3 protein. The sample holds approximately 690,000 distinct CDR3 sequences; 55% to 60% are singletons and the top ten take 10% to 12%. V gene TRBV5-5 combines with J gene TRBJ1-1; possibly TRBD1 for D (6 bases). Sequencing used blood. This TCR was sampled from a girl aged 2 to 10 with multiple sclerosis. CDR3 sequence: CASAPLGAMRSTEAFF. DNA for the CDR3: TGTGCCAGCGCCCCCTTGGGGGCTATGAGATCCACTGAAGCTTTCTTT.